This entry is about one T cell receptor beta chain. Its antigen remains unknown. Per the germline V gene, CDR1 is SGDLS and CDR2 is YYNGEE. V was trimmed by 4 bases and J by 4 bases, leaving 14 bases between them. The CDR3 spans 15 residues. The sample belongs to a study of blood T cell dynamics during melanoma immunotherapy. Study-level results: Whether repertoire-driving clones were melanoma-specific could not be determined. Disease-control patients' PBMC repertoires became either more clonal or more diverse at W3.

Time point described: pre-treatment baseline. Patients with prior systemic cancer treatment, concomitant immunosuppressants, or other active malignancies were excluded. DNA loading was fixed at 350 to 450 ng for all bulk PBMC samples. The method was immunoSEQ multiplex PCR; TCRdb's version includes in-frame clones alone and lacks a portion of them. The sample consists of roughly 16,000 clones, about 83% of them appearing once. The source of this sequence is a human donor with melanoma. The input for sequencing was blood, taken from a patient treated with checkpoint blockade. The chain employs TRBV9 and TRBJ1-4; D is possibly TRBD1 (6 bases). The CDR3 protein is CASSPSGTNNEKLFF. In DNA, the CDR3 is TGTGCCAGCAGCCCGAGCGGGACAAATAATGAAAAACTGTTTTTT.